The clone carrying this TCR beta chain showed up just once. The data are from a study of response to subunit inactivated influenza vaccine. V was clipped by 6 bases and J by 5 bases; unmatched bases: 13. The CDR3 consists of 14 residues. Germline assignment: CDR1 DFQATT and CDR2 SNEGSKA (reference sequence). TCRdb reanalysed the RT-PCR reads using MiXCR and keeps one entry per CDR3 protein. This sample has roughly 500,000 distinct CDR3 sequences; approximately 20% occur once, and the top ten carry 2.5% to 3%. These data were also filed under a second study, of T cells expressing NK-cell markers. That paper notes: For TCR beta, cDNA was produced by 5'RACE template switching with UMIs. From sorted CD3+CD56+NKG2C+, CD3+CD56+NKG2C- and CD3+CD56-NKG2C+ T cells came the TCR beta repertoires. Among the eight sequenced donors, seven tested HCMV-seropositive and one tested seronegative. Of the CD8+ T cells in a handful of donors, about 1.0-7.0% belonged to dominant NKG2C+ clonotypes. In several donors, dominant clonotypes made up about 25-60.1% of CD3+CD56-NKG2C+ cells.

This clonotype was obtained from a man aged 50 or older who received an inactivated influenza vaccine. The V gene is TRBV20-1, the J gene TRBJ2-7; TRBD2 matches 7 bases. This specimen consisted of CD4+ T cells sorted from PBMCs, obtained roughly 12 days after vaccination. CDR3 protein: CSAASGKTYDEQYF. The CDR3 bases are TGCAGTGCGGCGAGCGGGAAAACCTACGACGAGCAGTACTTC.